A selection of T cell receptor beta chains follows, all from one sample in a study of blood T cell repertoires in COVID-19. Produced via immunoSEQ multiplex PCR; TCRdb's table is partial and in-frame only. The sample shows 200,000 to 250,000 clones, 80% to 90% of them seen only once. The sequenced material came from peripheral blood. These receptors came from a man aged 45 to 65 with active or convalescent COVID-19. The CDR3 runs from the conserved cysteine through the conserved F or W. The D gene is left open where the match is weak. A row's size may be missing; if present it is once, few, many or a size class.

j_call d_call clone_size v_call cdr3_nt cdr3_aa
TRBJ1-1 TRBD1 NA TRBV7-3 TGTGCCAGCAGCTTCTCTACCTTGACAGGGGCCTCGAACACTGAAGCTTTCTTT CASSFSTLTGASNTEAFF
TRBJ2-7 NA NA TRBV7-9 TGTGCCAGCAGCTCTCAAACGGGAACCTACGAGCAGTACTTC CASSSQTGTYEQYF
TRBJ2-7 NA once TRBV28 TGTGCCAGCAGTGGGGGGACGGCGGTCTACGAGCAGTACTTC CASSGGTAVYEQYF
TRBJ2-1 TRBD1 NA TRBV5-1 TGCGCCAGCAGCAATGACAGGGGCAGTTACAATGAGCAGTTCTTC CASSNDRGSYNEQFF
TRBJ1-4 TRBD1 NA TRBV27 TGTGCCAGCAGTTTATTCGGAGTGGGACAGGGTTACGAAAAACTGTTTTTT CASSLFGVGQGYEKLFF
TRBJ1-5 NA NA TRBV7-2 TGTGCCAGCAGCTTAGCGCGGACAGCGAATCAGCCCCAGCATTTT CASSLARTANQPQHF
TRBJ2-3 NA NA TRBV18 TGTGCCAGCTCATTCTCTAGCTGGTTTACAGATACGCAGTATTTT CASSFSSWFTDTQYF
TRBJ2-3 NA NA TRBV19 TGTGCCAGTAGTATGTCTGGCGGGGGCACAGATACGCAGTATTTT CASSMSGGGTDTQYF
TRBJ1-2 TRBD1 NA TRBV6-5 TGTGCCAGCAGTTACCGAGGGGACAGCAACTATGGCTACACCTTC CASSYRGDSNYGYTF
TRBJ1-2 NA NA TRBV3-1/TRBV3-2 TGTGCCAGCAGCCAAGATCACCGGGACATCCATGGCTACACCTTC CASSQDHRDIHGYTF
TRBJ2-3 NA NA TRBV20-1 TGCAGTGCAACCGGGATCCATACGCAGTATTTT CSATGIHTQYF
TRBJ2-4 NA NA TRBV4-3 TGCGCCAGCAGCCAAGACAGGGCTGGAAACATTCAGTACTTC CASSQDRAGNIQYF
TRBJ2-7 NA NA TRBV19 TGTGCCAGTAGTCCAGCCGGAAGGGGCTACGAGCAGTACTTC CASSPAGRGYEQYF
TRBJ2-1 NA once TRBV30 TGTGCCTGGAGTGGGCTCTCCAACAATGAGCAGTTCTTC CAWSGLSNNEQFF
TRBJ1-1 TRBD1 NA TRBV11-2 TGTGCCAGCAGCTTAGATGGGGACAGGGCTTCTGAAGCTTTCTTT CASSLDGDRASEAFF
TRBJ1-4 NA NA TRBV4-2 TGTGCCAGCAGCCAAAACAAGATCTCGACCGGGAGTGCAACTAATGAAAAACTGTTTTTT CASSQNKISTGSATNEKLFF
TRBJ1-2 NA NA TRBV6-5 TGTGCCAGCAGTTACGTCCCCCGTGAGGGCTACACCTTC CASSYVPREGYTF
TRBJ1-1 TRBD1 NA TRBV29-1 TGCAGCGTACAGGGGGCTATGGGTACTTCTTTTATGAACACTGAAGCTTTCTTT CSVQGAMGTSFMNTEAFF
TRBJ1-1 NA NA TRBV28 TGTGCCAGCAGCCTTGACGGCGGCGCTGAAGCTTTCTTT CASSLDGGAEAFF
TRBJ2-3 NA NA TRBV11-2 TGTGCCAGCAAACAACCCCCTACAGATACGCAGTATTTT CASKQPPTDTQYF
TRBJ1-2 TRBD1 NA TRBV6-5 TGTGCCAGCAGTTCGACAGGGAGCAGTGGCTACACCTTC CASSSTGSSGYTF
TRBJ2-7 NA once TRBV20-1 TGCAGTGCTAGTAATCCTTTACTCACCTACGAGCAGTACTTC CSASNPLLTYEQYF
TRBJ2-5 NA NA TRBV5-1 TGCGCCAGCAGCGATATACAGGGACACCAAGAGACCCAGTACTTC CASSDIQGHQETQYF
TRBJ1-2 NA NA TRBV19 TGTGCCAGTAGTATTGGGGCAGGGGTTGGCTACACCTTC CASSIGAGVGYTF
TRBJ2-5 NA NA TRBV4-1 TGCGCCAGCAGCCCACGGGAGTACTACCGACGACAAGAGACCCAGTACTTC CASSPREYYRRQETQYF
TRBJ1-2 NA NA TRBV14 TGTGCCAGCAGCCAACTTAGCGGGACGGGTGGCTACACCTTC CASSQLSGTGGYTF
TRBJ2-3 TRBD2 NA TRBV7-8 TGTGCCAGCAGCATGACTAGCGGGGGTCCAAATACGCAGTATTTT CASSMTSGGPNTQYF
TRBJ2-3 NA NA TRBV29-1 TGCAGCGCTATGACAGGTGTACGCACAGATACGCAGTATTTT CSAMTGVRTDTQYF
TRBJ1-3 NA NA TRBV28 TGTGCCAGCAGTTTCCGCAGTTTCGCCAGAAACACCATATATTTT CASSFRSFARNTIYF